This T cell receptor (beta chain) was captured by sequencing in a study of shared T cell receptors in the human thymus. Only a few counts were recorded for this clone. Clones were sequenced by immunoSEQ multiplex PCR, and TCRdb holds only the in-frame ones, with some missing. The sample includes 630,000 or so clones, more than 70% of them seen just once. This CDR3 has 14 residues. Germline CDR1 is SGHNT and CDR2 is YYREEE (reference sequence). The V and J ends lost 7 bases and 3 bases respectively, with 16 bases between them. The same sample was also studied in work on human thymus T cells. That work contributes: V and J gene usage appeared biased in thymic and blood repertoires.

Material: thymocytes. The source of this sequence is a boy in the first two years of life with a congenital heart defect. V usage is TRBV5-4 and J usage is TRBJ1-1; D remains ambiguous. CDR3 nucleotide sequence: TGTGCCAGCTCCCGCAGAGAGGAAGACACTGAAGCTTTCTTT. Translation gives CASSRREEDTEAFF.